Reported below is one T cell receptor beta chain. Source study methods: Amplification of reference gene primers was used by the study to estimate nucleated cell counts. Sequencing was performed with immunoSEQ multiplex PCR; in TCRdb, only in-frame clones are kept and a portion is missing. The V and J calls and clone size were taken over from that table, and D and trimming were inferred from the DNA. The sample contains around 200,000 clones, 85% to 90% of which appear only once. This entry belongs to a study of blood T cell repertoires in COVID-19. For the study at large: Both acute and convalescent COVID-19 samples were obtained from the United States, Italy and Spain. PBMCs, B-cell-depleted T cells, or T cells were the source of the cDNA or gDNA that made up the material.

CDR3 size: 18 residues. Germline V gene sequence: CDR1 WNHNN, CDR2 SYGVQD (reference sequence). Trimming shortened V by 0 bases and J by 4 bases, and 21 bases separated the two germline ends. This clonotype was obtained from a young man with active or convalescent COVID-19. The rearrangement uses TRBV10-1 and TRBJ1-1; no reliable D call. The sample comprised peripheral blood. CDR3 sequence: CASSESAVYGEEGTEAFF. The DNA of the CDR3 is TGCGCCAGCAGTGAGTCGGCTGTGTACGGGGAGGAGGGCACTGAAGCTTTCTTT.